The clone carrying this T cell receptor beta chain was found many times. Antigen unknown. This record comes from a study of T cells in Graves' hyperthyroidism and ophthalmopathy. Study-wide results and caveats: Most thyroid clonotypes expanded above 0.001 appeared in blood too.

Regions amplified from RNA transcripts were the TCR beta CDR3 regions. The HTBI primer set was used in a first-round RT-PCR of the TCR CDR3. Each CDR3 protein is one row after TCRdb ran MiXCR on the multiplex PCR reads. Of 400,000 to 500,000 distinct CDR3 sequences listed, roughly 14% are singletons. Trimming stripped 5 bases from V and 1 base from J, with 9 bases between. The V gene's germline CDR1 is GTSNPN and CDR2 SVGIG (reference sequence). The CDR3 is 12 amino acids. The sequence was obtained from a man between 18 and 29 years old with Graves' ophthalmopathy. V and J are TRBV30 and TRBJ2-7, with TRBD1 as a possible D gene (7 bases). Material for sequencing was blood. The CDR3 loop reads CAWAGQSYEQYF. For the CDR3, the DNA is TGTGCCTGGGCGGGACAGTCCTACGAGCAGTACTTC.